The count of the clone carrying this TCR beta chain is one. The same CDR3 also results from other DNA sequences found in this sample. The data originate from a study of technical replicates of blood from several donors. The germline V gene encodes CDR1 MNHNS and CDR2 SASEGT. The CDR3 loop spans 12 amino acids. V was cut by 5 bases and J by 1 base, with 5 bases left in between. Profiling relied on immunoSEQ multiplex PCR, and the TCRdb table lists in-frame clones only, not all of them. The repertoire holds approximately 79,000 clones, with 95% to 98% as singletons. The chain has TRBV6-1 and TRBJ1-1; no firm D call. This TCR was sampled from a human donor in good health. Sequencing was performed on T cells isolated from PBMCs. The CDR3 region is CASSRGNTEAFF. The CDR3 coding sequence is TGTGCCAGCAGTAGAGGGAACACTGAAGCTTTCTTT.